A selection of T cell receptor beta chains follows, all from one sample in a study of blood T cell repertoires in COVID-19. This table comes from immunoSEQ multiplex PCR, and its TCRdb copy is limited to in-frame clones, with some not included. Among 150,000 to 200,000 clones listed, about 80% were seen once. The specimen sequenced was PBMCs or T cells enriched from blood (not recorded which). Every receptor here comes from a man aged 50 to 59 who had recovered from COVID-19. Each CDR3 is given with its conserved first and last residue. Each record gives: D gene, clone size, V gene, J gene, CDR3 DNA, CDR3 protein. The D gene is left open where the match is weak. Size is stated for part of the rows, as once, few or many counts, or as a class when the clone is expanded.

D gene: -; clone size: -; V gene: TRBV7-8; J gene: TRBJ2-3; CDR3 DNA: TGTGCCAGCACCCAAGGGGGGGCGCTAAGCACAGATACGCAGTATTTT; CDR3 protein: CASTQGGALSTDTQYF
D gene: TRBD1; clone size: few; V gene: TRBV28; J gene: TRBJ1-3; CDR3 DNA: TGTGCCAGCAGTTTTGGGGACAGACACTCTGGAAACACCATATATTTT; CDR3 protein: CASSFGDRHSGNTIYF
D gene: -; clone size: few; V gene: TRBV11-2; J gene: TRBJ2-7; CDR3 DNA: TGTGCCAGCAGCTTAGCGATACAGGGCCACACCTACGAGCAGTACTTC; CDR3 protein: CASSLAIQGHTYEQYF
D gene: -; clone size: -; V gene: TRBV7-8; J gene: TRBJ1-5; CDR3 DNA: TGTGCCAGCAGCTTATTTGGCGGGGTAGATCAGCCCCAGCATTTT; CDR3 protein: CASSLFGGVDQPQHF
D gene: -; clone size: -; V gene: TRBV10-3; J gene: TRBJ2-2; CDR3 DNA: TGTGCCATCAGTGAGTCCCCAGAGACAGGCACAACCGGGGAGCTGTTTTTT; CDR3 protein: CAISESPETGTTGELFF
D gene: TRBD2; clone size: -; V gene: TRBV10-1; J gene: TRBJ2-7; CDR3 DNA: TGCGCCAGCCGGAGCGGGAGGGACGAGCAGTACTTC; CDR3 protein: CASRSGRDEQYF
D gene: TRBD1; clone size: once; V gene: TRBV5-5; J gene: TRBJ2-7; CDR3 DNA: TGTGCCAGCAGCCAAGGCCCCGGGACAGGGTCCTACGAGCAGTACTTC; CDR3 protein: CASSQGPGTGSYEQYF
D gene: -; clone size: -; V gene: TRBV7-8; J gene: TRBJ1-2; CDR3 DNA: TGTGCCAGCAGCTTACTCCTCGGCAGGGAGGCTGGCTACACCTTC; CDR3 protein: CASSLLLGREAGYTF
D gene: -; clone size: -; V gene: TRBV9; J gene: TRBJ1-3; CDR3 DNA: TGTGCCAGCAGCGTAGACGGAGAGCCCTTCTCTGGAAACACCATATATTTT; CDR3 protein: CASSVDGEPFSGNTIYF
D gene: -; clone size: -; V gene: TRBV23-1; J gene: TRBJ1-6; CDR3 DNA: TGCGCCAGCAGTGTATCGTACGGAAGGGAGGATTCACCCCTCCACTTT; CDR3 protein: CASSVSYGREDSPLHF
D gene: -; clone size: -; V gene: TRBV6-5; J gene: TRBJ1-5; CDR3 DNA: TGTGCCAGCCGCGACGCCGGGAGCAATCAGCCCCAGCATTTT; CDR3 protein: CASRDAGSNQPQHF
D gene: -; clone size: -; V gene: TRBV5-4; J gene: TRBJ1-6; CDR3 DNA: TGTGCCAGCAGCCCCCAGCGGAATTCACCCCTCCACTTT; CDR3 protein: CASSPQRNSPLHF
D gene: -; clone size: -; V gene: TRBV30; J gene: TRBJ1-1; CDR3 DNA: TGTGCCTGGGCGGAGGACCGTAACACTGAAGCTTTCTTT; CDR3 protein: CAWAEDRNTEAFF
D gene: -; clone size: -; V gene: TRBV10-3; J gene: TRBJ1-1; CDR3 DNA: TGTGCCATCAGTGGGCTCACTGAAGCTTTCTTT; CDR3 protein: CAISGLTEAFF
D gene: -; clone size: few; V gene: TRBV28; J gene: TRBJ1-1; CDR3 DNA: TGTGCCAGCTGTACAGGGTCCCGGATTGATGAAGCTTTCTTT; CDR3 protein: CASCTGSRIDEAFF
D gene: TRBD2; clone size: -; V gene: TRBV5-1; J gene: TRBJ2-5; CDR3 DNA: TGCGCCAGCAGCTTACTAGCGGGGGGGGCCGGAGAGACCCAGTACTTC; CDR3 protein: CASSLLAGGAGETQYF
D gene: -; clone size: -; V gene: TRBV5-1; J gene: TRBJ2-3; CDR3 DNA: TGCGCCAGCAGCTTGGGTCGGACTACTAACACAGATACGCAGTATTTT; CDR3 protein: CASSLGRTTNTDTQYF
D gene: -; clone size: -; V gene: TRBV5-4; J gene: TRBJ1-5; CDR3 DNA: TGTGCCAGCAGCTCTGGTCCGGGAGCTAGCAATCAGCCCCAGCATTTT; CDR3 protein: CASSSGPGASNQPQHF
D gene: TRBD1; clone size: few; V gene: TRBV5-1; J gene: TRBJ2-7; CDR3 DNA: TGCGCCAGCACCGGGACAGGGAGGTACGAGCAGTACTTC; CDR3 protein: CASTGTGRYEQYF
D gene: -; clone size: once; V gene: TRBV28; J gene: TRBJ1-5; CDR3 DNA: TGTGCCAGCAGCATGAGTCCTATTAGCAATCAGCCCCAGCATTTT; CDR3 protein: CASSMSPISNQPQHF